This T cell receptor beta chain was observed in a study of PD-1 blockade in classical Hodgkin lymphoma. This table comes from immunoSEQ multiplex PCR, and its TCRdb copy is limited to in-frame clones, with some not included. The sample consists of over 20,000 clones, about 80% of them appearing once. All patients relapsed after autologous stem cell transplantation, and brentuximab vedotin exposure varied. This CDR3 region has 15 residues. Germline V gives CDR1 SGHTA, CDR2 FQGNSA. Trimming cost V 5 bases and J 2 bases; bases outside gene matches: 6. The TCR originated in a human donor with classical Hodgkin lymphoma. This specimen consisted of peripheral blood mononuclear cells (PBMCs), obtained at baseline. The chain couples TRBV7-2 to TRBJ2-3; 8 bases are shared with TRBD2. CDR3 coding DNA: TGTGCCAGCAGCCCCTGGACTAGCACCACAGATACGCAGTATTTT. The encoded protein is CASSPWTSTTDTQYF.